Each of the 12 T cell receptor beta chains below was sequenced from the same sample in a study of lung T cells in sarcoidosis with Löfgren's syndrome. MiXCR was run by TCRdb on the reads, yielding one entry per CDR3 protein. The table has some 19,000 distinct CDR3 sequences, under 25% seen once. The sequenced sample consisted of CD4+ T cells from bronchoalveolar lavage. The receptors come from a human donor with sarcoidosis (Löfgren's syndrome or another form), or a control subject (not recorded which).

This clonotype was counted at least ten times. This sequence joins TRBV19 and TRBJ1-5; D gene ambiguous. The germline CDR1 and CDR2 sequences are LNHDA and SQIVND (reference sequence). Between the trimmed V and J ends, which lost 0 bases and 0 bases, there was a span of 12 bases. The CDR3 runs 17 residues. CDR3 sequence: CASSIDLSAASNQPQHF. The CDR3 DNA reads as TGTGCCAGTAGTATAGATCTATCGGCAGCTAGCAATCAGCCCCAGCATTTT.

This clonotype was found many times. The chain couples TRBV20-1 to TRBJ2-2, with 9 bases fitting TRBD2. The CDR3 length is 14 residues. Trimming removed 2 bases from V and 6 bases from J; junction bases left unmatched: 4. Per the germline V gene, CDR1 is DFQATT and CDR2 is SNEGSKA (reference sequence). CDR3 coding DNA: TGCAGTGCTAGAATAGCGGGAGAGGCCGGGGAGCTGTTTTTT. Translating gives CSARIAGEAGELFF.

This clonotype is categorized as medium-sized. This chain connects TRBV6-6 to TRBJ2-5; TRBD2 aligns across 8 bases. The V gene end was trimmed by 0 bases and the J gene end by 4 bases; junction bases not matched to a gene: 1. The germline CDR1 and CDR2 sequences are MNHNY and SVGAGI (reference sequence). The CDR3 has 14 residues. CDR3 protein: CASSYSGTRETQYF. The DNA of the CDR3 is TGTGCCAGCAGTTACTCAGGGACTAGAGAGACCCAGTACTTC.

The sample holds many counts of this clonotype. This sequence joins TRBV20-1 and TRBJ2-3; weak D call: TRBD1 (5 bases). V was shortened by 6 bases and J by 5 bases, with 15 bases between the two germline ends. This CDR3 has 13 residues. CDR1 and CDR2 (germline): DFQATT, SNEGSKA (reference sequence). Here the CDR3 DNA reads TGCAGTGCCCCTCAGCCAAGGGGAGATACGCAGTATTTT. Translated: CSAPQPRGDTQYF.

This clonotype appeared many times. V is TRBV28 and J is TRBJ1-5; unclear D gene. Germline V gene lookup returns CDR1 MDHEN and CDR2 SYDVKM. The CDR3 is made up of 12 amino acids. Trimming cost V 5 bases and J 7 bases, with 9 bases left between them. CDR3: CASSIPPQPQHF. CDR3 nucleotides: TGTGCCAGCAGTATCCCCCCCCAGCCCCAGCATTTT.

This clonotype was seen at least ten times. CDR3 residues: CASMKDALEEYF. CDR3 nucleotides: TGTGCCAGCATGAAGGATGCCCTAGAGGAGTACTTC. This sequence joins TRBV28 and TRBJ2-7; D is ambiguous. This CDR3 contains 12 residues. Per the germline V gene, CDR1 is MDHEN and CDR2 is SYDVKM. Between the trimmed V and J ends, which lost 7 bases and 11 bases, there was a span of 18 bases.

This clonotype was counted ten times or more. J is TRBJ2-5 and V is TRBV7-8, with TRBD1 matching over 7 bases. The trim removed 5 bases at V and 4 bases at J, leaving 4 bases unmatched. The CDR3 runs 13 residues. Per germline, CDR1 SGHVS and CDR2 FQNEAQ. The CDR3 nucleotides are TGTGCCAGCAGCGTAGACAGGGTAGAGACCCAGTACTTC. This codes for CASSVDRVETQYF.

This chain links TRBV7-9 with TRBJ1-2; D uncertain. The V and J ends lost 11 bases and 0 bases respectively, with 10 bases between them. In germline, CDR1 is SEHNR, CDR2 FQNEAQ (reference sequence). This CDR3 is 12 amino acids long. The CDR3: CAWEPANYGYTF. The CDR3 nucleotides read TGTGCCTGGGAACCGGCTAACTATGGCTACACCTTC.

By share, this clonotype ranks as medium-sized (0.01 to 0.1%). J is TRBJ2-1 and V is TRBV6-2 or TRBV6-3; 13 bases agree with TRBD2. V lost 7 bases and J lost 7; bases outside the gene matches: 10. Germline V CDR1 and CDR2: MNHEY, SVGEGT. The CDR3 extends over 16 amino acids. DNA for the CDR3: TGTGCCAGCAAAAAAAGGACTAGCGGGAGTAGAAATGAGCAGTTCTTC. It encodes CASKKRTSGSRNEQFF.

The table lists this clonotype with many counts. V and J are TRBV2 and TRBJ2-5; D remains ambiguous. The CDR3 is 11 residues long. The V gene's germline CDR1 is SNHLY and CDR2 FYNNEI. V was trimmed by 8 bases and J by 0 bases, leaving 4 bases between them. The CDR3 is CASEYQETQYF. In nucleotides, the CDR3 is TGTGCCAGCGAGTACCAAGAGACCCAGTACTTC.

As regards this clonotype: A much larger clone lies one base from this, so it may be a read error. V is TRBV20-1 and J is TRBJ2-3, with 14 bases aligning to TRBD2. CDR1 and CDR2 from the germline V gene are DFQATT and SNEGSKA (reference sequence). The CDR3 has 16 residues. The CDR3 loop reads CSPTSGRADLPDTQYF. Here the CDR3 DNA reads TGCAGCCCGACTAGCGGGAGGGCCGATCTTCCGGATACGCAGTATTTT.

This clonotype was counted at least ten times. The CDR3 DNA is TGTGCCAGCACCAGGGGGGCGGGTGAAAAACTGTTTTTT. Residues: CASTRGAGEKLFF. The V gene is TRBV2, the J gene TRBJ1-4; 7 positions agree with TRBD1. Germline values: CDR1 SNHLY, CDR2 FYNNEI. V shed 7 bases and J 7 bases; nucleotides not matched to a gene: 6. The CDR3 loop spans 13 amino acids.